This TCR beta chain is drawn from a study of cytomegalovirus exposure and HLA in healthy donors. 13 Jbeta primers and 60 Vbeta primers were used for the PCR. The repertoire was sequenced with immunoSEQ multiplex PCR; TCRdb's copy has only in-frame clones and lacks some. Of more than 140,000 clones in the sample, about four fifths were seen once. Donors were nominally healthy when sampled, though unrecorded immune exposures were likely. Remarks on this clone: Its antigen is still unknown.

Study results and limitations: Rare TCR sequences predominated, though certain public TCRs were found in many donors. Later on, an analysis found that several of the most significant clusters appeared to be linked to common viral pathogens, which included parvovirus B19. In a later analysis, a missense DCLRE1C variant was linked to TCR beta V- and J-gene trimming.

The specimen was PBMCs. The TCR comes from a man aged 30-40 years in good health and CMV-seropositive.

The CDR3 protein is CASRELLVHEKLFF. The DNA of the CDR3 is TGTGCCAGCAGGGAGTTGTTGGTGCACGAAAAACTGTTTTTT. The rearrangement joins TRBV28 to TRBJ1-4; no clear D gene. This CDR3 comprises 14 residues. The V end was cut by 6 bases, the J end by 8 bases, with 16 bases between. Germline V gene lookup returns CDR1 MDHEN and CDR2 SYDVKM.